The 2 T cell receptor beta chains below were found in one sample sequenced in a study of PD-L1 blockade in urothelial cancer (dated by TCRdb to the late 2010s). Library construction relied on the immunoSEQ multiplex PCR assay. Entries here come from immuneACCESS through TCRdb and include only in-frame sequences with V and J called. Some clones fail to appear in such tables; in the studies checked, an unresolved V gene covers under half of the shortfall, and the cause of the remainder is unknown. The sample contains 45,000 to 55,000 clones, roughly 88% of them found a single time. The ten largest clonotypes hold roughly 1.9% of the sample. The meaning of the sample's time point label: peripheral blood 6 weeks after treatment start. The starting material was PBMCs, obtained around atezolizumab (anti-PD-L1) treatment. The receptors here all came from a man aged 50-59 years with urothelial cancer.

The chain carries TRBV7-6 and TRBJ2-5, with 10 bases identical to TRBD2. The CDR3 contains 15 residues. The V gene end was trimmed by 1 base and the J gene end by 5 bases; junction bases not matched to a gene: 4. Germline CDR1 and CDR2: SGHVS and FNYEAQ. The CDR3 spells CASSLGASGSETQYF. The DNA for the CDR3 is TGTGCCAGCAGCTTAGGGGCTAGCGGGAGTGAGACCCAGTACTTC.

The chain has TRBV19 and TRBJ2-7; TRBD1 is a possible D gene (6 bases). V lost 6 bases and J 5 bases, leaving 14 bases between the germline ends. Germline assignment: CDR1 LNHDA and CDR2 SQIVND (reference sequence). The CDR3 length is 13 residues. CDR3 loop: CASSLLQGHEQYF. The CDR3 bases are TGTGCCAGTAGCCTACTACAGGGCCACGAGCAGTACTTC.